A selection of T cell receptor beta chains follows, all from one sample in a study of T-cell reconstitution after alpha-beta-depleted transplantation in children. MiXCR was run by TCRdb on the PCR reads, yielding one entry per CDR3 protein. The sample contains about 590,000 distinct CDR3 sequences, 13% of which appear only once. Sample: PBMCs, mostly from graft donor cells, taken 360 days after TCRalphabeta/CD19-depleted stem cell transplant. The source of these receptors is a male patient between 10 and 17 years old who had a stem cell transplant for acute myeloid leukemia, so the T cells may come from the graft donor. The CDR3 runs from the conserved cysteine through the conserved F or W. Fields, in order: J gene, V gene, CDR3 protein.

>TRBJ2-7|TRBV29-1
CSATSELGFEQYF
>TRBJ2-3|TRBV2
CASSEEGTSTDTQYF
>TRBJ2-5|TRBV20-1
CSAPLWGETQYF
>TRBJ2-2|TRBV25-1
CASSETAGANTGELFF
>TRBJ2-5|TRBV12-3/TRBV12-4
CASSSPGLRETQYF
>TRBJ2-1|TRBV29-1
CSVVDRGADNEQFF
>TRBJ2-1|TRBV12-3/TRBV12-4
CASSPTRYNEQFF
>TRBJ2-2|TRBV20-1
CSAGKGTYTGELFF
>TRBJ2-1|TRBV29-1
CSVEGLSLSSYNEQFF
>TRBJ2-2|TRBV11-1
CASSFDWTSGRNTGELFF
>TRBJ2-3|TRBV7-3
CASSLEGTGVTDTQYF
>TRBJ2-5|TRBV7-9
CASSSKVVAETQYF
>TRBJ1-2|TRBV29-1
CSVEQDRGSGYGYTF
>TRBJ2-5|TRBV15
CATSRDQGQETQYF
>TRBJ2-3|TRBV4-3
CASSQEVWVADTQYF